Shown below are 14 T cell receptor beta chains from a single sample sequenced in a study of T cell responses to AZD1222 COVID-19 vaccine. Measured with immunoSEQ multiplex PCR; TCRdb has only the in-frame clones, and not every one. The table has some 150,000 clones, nearly 95% seen once. The sequencing used peripheral blood, collected on day 0 of AZD1222 vaccination. These receptors originate from an adult in good health.

The chain has TRBV7-8 and TRBJ1-2; D is ambiguous. This CDR3 contains 13 residues. With 1 base removed from V and 6 bases from J, the gap between germline ends came to 9 bases. Germline CDR1 reads SGHVS; CDR2 reads FQNEAQ. The CDR3 spells CASSLERYNGYTF. CDR3 sequence (DNA): TGTGCCAGCAGCTTAGAACGGTATAATGGCTACACCTTC.

The rearrangement links TRBV7-7 to TRBJ2-1, with TRBD2 matching over 10 bases. This CDR3 is 15 amino acids long. Germline loops: CDR1 SSHAT, CDR2 FNYEAQ (reference sequence). V dropped 3 bases and J dropped 2; count of bases not matched to a gene: 1. CDR3 sequence: CASSFGLAAYNEQFF. CDR3 coding DNA: TGTGCCAGCAGCTTCGGACTAGCGGCCTACAATGAGCAGTTCTTC.

V and J are TRBV29-1 and TRBJ1-2; tentative D call: TRBD1 (5 bases). Trimming took off 4 bases at V and 5 bases at J, with 11 bases between the two ends. CDR3 size: 12 residues. Germline lookup yields CDR1 SQVTM and CDR2 ANQGSEA. The CDR3 sequence: CSVGGEGYGYTF. The CDR3 DNA follows: TGCAGCGTTGGTGGGGAGGGGTATGGCTACACCTTC.

In this sample, this clone turned up once. This chain uses TRBV5-1 with TRBJ2-2, with D tentatively TRBD2 (6 bases). Looked up from germline, CDR1 is SGHRS and CDR2 is YFSETQ. This CDR3 contains 17 residues. Between the trimmed V and J ends, which lost 0 bases and 6 bases, there was a span of 18 bases. CDR3 bases: TGCGCCAGCAGCTTGGGTCCCCGGGGGACCAGGGCCGGGGAGCTGTTTTTT. Translated: CASSLGPRGTRAGELFF. Looking up the rest from reference TRBV5-1 and TRBJ2-2 gives the full variable domain: KAGVTQTPRYLIKTRGQQVTLSCSPISGHRSVSWYQQTPGQGLQFLFEYFSETQRNKGNFPGRFSGRQFSNSRSEMNVSTLELGDSALYLCASSLGPRGTRAGELFFGEGSRLTVL.

This chain joins TRBV10-2 and TRBJ2-1; D gene ambiguous. Trimming took 5 bases from V and 8 from J, leaving 16 bases between them. The CDR3 has 14 amino acids. Per the germline V gene, CDR1 is WSHSY and CDR2 is SAAADI. The CDR3 spells CASSIVVPWDEQFF. The CDR3 region has the DNA TGCGCCAGCAGTATTGTGGTGCCTTGGGATGAGCAGTTCTTC.

The V and J genes are TRBV6-5 and TRBJ2-7; 9 nucleotides line up with TRBD1. Germline V CDR1 and CDR2: MNHEY, SVGAGI. Unmatched junction bases numbered 2, after V lost 6 bases and J lost 2 bases. The CDR3 covers 13 residues. The CDR3 nucleotides read TGTGCCAGCAGAGGGACAGGGACCTACGAGCAGTACTTC. Translated: CASRGTGTYEQYF.

The CDR3 loop reads CASVRHGTELSGNTIYF. The CDR3 region has the DNA TGTGCCAGCGTAAGGCACGGGACCGAACTCTCTGGAAACACCATATATTTT. V and J are TRBV19 and TRBJ1-3; D might be TRBD1 (5 bases). Per germline, CDR1 LNHDA and CDR2 SQIVND (reference sequence). The CDR3 length is 17 residues. V was cut by 9 bases and J by 0 bases, with 21 bases left in between.

The CDR3 reads CASSPALNRGAPYEQYF. As DNA, the CDR3 is TGTGCCAGCTCACCAGCGTTGAACAGAGGGGCCCCCTACGAGCAGTACTTC. The V and J genes are TRBV18 and TRBJ2-7; D is perhaps TRBD1 or TRBD2 (5 bases each). The CDR3 length is 17 residues. In germline, CDR1 is KGHSH, CDR2 LQKENI. The V and J ends lost 2 bases and 2 bases respectively, with 19 bases between them.

The rearrangement uses TRBV3-1 (or the pseudogene TRBV3-2) and TRBJ2-7; D possibly corresponds to TRBD2 (5 bases). The V end was cut by 1 base, the J end by 6 bases, with 10 bases between. The germline gives CDR1 LGHDT, CDR2 YNNKEL (reference sequence). The CDR3 contains 13 residues. The CDR3 sequence is CASSQVLRAEQYF. The CDR3 nucleotides read TGTGCCAGCAGCCAAGTTTTGAGGGCCGAGCAGTACTTC.

This chain uses TRBV9 with TRBJ2-1, with D perhaps TRBD1 (6 bases). The V gene lost 2 bases and the J gene lost 8 bases, with 17 bases spanning the gap. The CDR3 runs to 15 residues. Germline lookup yields CDR1 SGDLS and CDR2 YYNGEE. The CDR3 DNA sequence: TGTGCCAGCAGCGTGGGTAACAGGGCAGCCCATGAGCAGTTCTTC. Translating gives CASSVGNRAAHEQFF.

The chain joins TRBV18 to TRBJ1-3, with D possibly matching TRBD1 (5 bases). This CDR3 has 15 residues. V lost 2 bases, J lost 4 bases, and 12 bases lay in between. Germline loops: CDR1 KGHSH, CDR2 LQKENI. CDR3 nucleotide sequence: TGTGCCAGCTCACCATCCGGGACCCTCGGAAACACCATATATTTT. This encodes CASSPSGTLGNTIYF.

The CDR3 sequence: CASSITGDTGNTIYF. The DNA for the CDR3 is TGTGCCAGCAGTATAACAGGGGATACGGGAAACACCATATATTTT. The J gene is TRBJ1-3, the V gene TRBV28, with 7 bases identical to TRBD1. CDR1 is MDHEN, CDR2 SYDVKM, per germline. This CDR3 contains 15 residues. Losses at the gene ends were 5 bases for V and 4 bases for J; bases not matched to a gene: 8. Based on the CDR3 plus reference TRBV28 and TRBJ1-3, the full variable domain is DVKVTQSSRYLVKRTGEKVFLECVQDMDHENMFWYRQDPGLGLRLIYFSYDVKMKEKGDIPEGYSVSREKKERFSLILESASTNQTSMYLCASSITGDTGNTIYFGEGSWLTVV.

This clone was picked up one time. The chain uses TRBV4-1 and TRBJ2-1, with D perhaps matching TRBD2 (6 bases). This CDR3 is built from 14 residues. Germline V lookup: CDR1 MGHRA, CDR2 YSYEKL. Trimming stripped 3 bases from V and 1 base from J, with 7 bases between. The DNA of the CDR3 is TGCGCCAGCAGCCATGGGGGGTCCTACAATGAGCAGTTCTTC. Protein: CASSHGGSYNEQFF.

This clone was seen once. The J gene is TRBJ1-1, the V gene TRBV4-2; TRBD1 is a possible D gene (6 bases). The V and J ends lost 2 bases and 8 bases respectively, with 15 bases between them. CDR1 and CDR2 (germline): LGHNA, YNFKEQ. The CDR3 has 14 amino acids. The CDR3, as DNA: TGTGCCAGCAGCCAAAGCTCCAGGGGATACGAAGCTTTCTTT. Protein product: CASSQSSRGYEAFF.